This T cell receptor beta chain originates from a study of technical replicates of blood from several donors. The CDR3 contains 15 residues. Germline V lookup: CDR1 SGHAT, CDR2 FQNNGV. The V segment lost 3 bases and the J segment 4 bases; nucleotides outside the gene matches: 7. The protocol was immunoSEQ multiplex PCR, while the TCRdb copy is restricted to in-frame clones and leaves out a portion. The table lists about 81,000 clones, approximately 97% of them singletons. The source of this sequence is a human donor in good health. The chain is built from TRBV11-2 and TRBJ2-3; 7 bases align to TRBD2. The material sequenced was T cells isolated from PBMCs. The CDR3 DNA sequence: TGTGCCAGCAGCTTGGGCGGGGGATCAGCAGATACGCAGTATTTT. Its protein product is CASSLGGGSADTQYF.